The 31 T cell receptor beta chains listed next were all sequenced from one sample in a study of regulatory T cells in long-lasting Graves disease. In building TCR beta libraries, iRepertoire HTBI primers were used together with Arm-PCR of CDR3 regions. TCRdb recomputed calls from the multiplex PCR reads with MiXCR, one row per CDR3 protein. The sample lists over 200,000 distinct CDR3 sequences; around a sixth were seen once. Noted time point: newly diagnosed GD, antithyroid drugs for less than 3 months. Generation of the TCR library employed RNA extracted from PBMCs. This sample was shared with a second study, whose subject was T cells in Graves' hyperthyroidism and ophthalmopathy.

The input for sequencing was peripheral blood mononuclear cells (PBMCs), taken at new diagnosis, from a patient treated with antithyroid drugs. The source is a woman under 40 with Graves disease.

For this clonotype: This sequence may be a read error, since a much larger clone differs from it by one base. This chain links TRBV28 with TRBJ1-2; possible D gene TRBD1, 5 bases. The CDR3 spans 15 residues. The V end was cut by 5 bases, the J end by 7 bases, with 20 bases between. Germline V gives CDR1 MDHEN, CDR2 SYDVKM. CDR3 region: CASSDWQGAIGGYTF. The CDR3 nucleotides read TGTGCCAGCAGTGATTGGCAGGGAGCAATCGGTGGCTACACCTTC.

This sequence joins TRBV18 and TRBJ1-1, with 10 bases fitting TRBD1. V lost 4 bases to trimming and J lost 8 bases; unmatched junction nucleotides: 13. The CDR3 totals 16 residues. Germline V lookup: CDR1 KGHSH, CDR2 LQKENI. CDR3 sequence (DNA): TGTGCCAGCTCACTCATGACAGGGGGCGTGAGCACCGAAGCTTTCTTT. It is translated as CASSLMTGGVSTEAFF.

This clonotype was observed at least ten times. The chain couples TRBV7-2 to TRBJ1-2; D may be TRBD1 (6 bases). The CDR3 loop spans 14 amino acids. V shed 1 base and J shed 2 bases, with 8 bases lying between them. Per germline, CDR1 SGHTA and CDR2 FQGNSA. The CDR3 here is CASSLVGANYGYTF. The CDR3 DNA reads TGTGCCAGCAGCTTAGTGGGGGCCAACTATGGCTACACCTTC.

The sample holds many counts of this clonotype. The chain uses TRBV9 and TRBJ1-2; D is unresolved. CDR1 is SGDLS and CDR2 is YYNGEE in the germline V gene. The CDR3 totals 14 residues. V shed 0 bases and J shed 4 bases, with 10 bases lying between them. The CDR3 is CASSVAGDTYGYTF. In DNA form, the CDR3 reads TGTGCCAGCAGCGTAGCTGGCGACACCTATGGCTACACCTTC.

With respect to this clonotype: A much more abundant neighbour one base away suggests this may be a read error. This rearrangement joins TRBV7-2 to TRBJ1-1; D call uncertain. CDR1 is SGHTA and CDR2 is FQGNSA in the germline V gene. V lost 0 bases, J lost 7 bases, and 12 bases lay in between. This CDR3 contains 14 residues. CDR3 region: CASSLARHGIEAFF. The CDR3, as DNA: TGTGCCAGCAGCTTAGCCCGACATGGGATTGAAGCTTTCTTT.

This clonotype has ten or more counts. V and J are TRBV20-1 and TRBJ1-1, with a possible D match to TRBD1 (5 bases). The CDR3 sequence is 12 residues long. Between the trimmed V and J ends, which lost 6 bases and 1 base, there was a span of 9 bases. Germline-derived CDR1 and CDR2 are DFQATT and SNEGSKA (reference sequence). CDR3 coding DNA: TGCAGTGCGCGTCAGGGGAACACTGAAGCTTTCTTT. Residues: CSARQGNTEAFF.

This clonotype showed up many times. The gene calls are TRBV20-1 and TRBJ2-5; D not resolved. CDR1 and CDR2 from the germline V gene are DFQATT and SNEGSKA (reference sequence). This CDR3 is 13 amino acids long. Trimming removed 2 bases at V and 1 base at J, with 8 bases between. CDR3 region: CSARMGFQETQYF. CDR3 coding DNA: TGCAGTGCTAGAATGGGGTTCCAAGAGACCCAGTACTTC.

This clonotype was found many times. The chain carries TRBV20-1 and TRBJ2-1; 14 positions agree with TRBD2. Trimming cost V 1 base and J 7 bases; bases outside gene matches: 0. Germline assignment: CDR1 DFQATT and CDR2 SNEGSKA (reference sequence). This CDR3 is built from 14 residues. The DNA of the CDR3 is TGCAGTGCTAGAGGGACTAGCGGGGGGAATGAGCAGTTCTTC. Its protein product is CSARGTSGGNEQFF.

In its sample, this clonotype was seen many times. This chain's CDR3 is CASSPGISYEQYF. In DNA form, the CDR3 reads TGTGCCAGCAGCCCTGGGATTTCCTACGAGCAGTACTTC. The chain has TRBV3-1 and TRBJ2-7; D uncertain. Between the trimmed V and J ends, which lost 4 bases and 1 base, there was a span of 8 bases. The CDR3 contains 13 residues. From germline, CDR1 is LGHDT and CDR2 YNNKEL (reference sequence).

A note on this clonotype: A read error is the likely source, as a far larger clone sits one nucleotide away. The chain's CDR3 is CASSRKTGTGTQYF. CDR3 sequence (DNA): TGTGCCAGCAGCCGGAAGACTGGCACAGGTACGCAGTATTTT. The chain carries TRBV11-3 and TRBJ2-3; the D gene is possibly TRBD1 (5 bases). The CDR3 has 14 amino acids. Germline assignment: CDR1 SGHNT and CDR2 YENEEA.

This clonotype was detected ten times or more. The CDR3 loop reads CASSYSIQAVRSGNTIYF. The CDR3 region has the DNA TGTGCCAGCAGTTACTCGATTCAGGCGGTACGCTCTGGAAACACCATATATTTT. This chain connects TRBV6-5 to TRBJ1-3; unclear D gene. CDR3 length: 18 residues. V lost 0 bases and J 0 bases, leaving 15 bases between the germline ends. Germline V lookup: CDR1 MNHEY, CDR2 SVGAGI.

This clonotype has a handful of counts. The chain has TRBV20-1 and TRBJ1-5, with 9 bases lining up with TRBD1. The germline CDR1 and CDR2 sequences are DFQATT and SNEGSKA (reference sequence). This CDR3 spans 15 amino acids. V trimming: 4 bases; J trimming: 4 bases; junction bases outside the gene matches: 8. The CDR3 DNA reads as TGCAGTGCTACGGAGACAGGGGGGGTAAATCAGCCCCAGCATTTT. The encoded protein is CSATETGGVNQPQHF.

In its sample, this clonotype was seen many times. The V gene is TRBV6-2 or TRBV6-3, the J gene TRBJ1-3, with D possibly TRBD1 on 6 matching bases. This CDR3 region has 15 residues. Germline V lookup: CDR1 MNHEY, CDR2 SVGEGT. The V and J ends lost 0 bases and 1 base respectively, with 7 bases between them. The CDR3 is CASSYSGGSGNTIYF. The DNA of the CDR3 is TGTGCCAGCAGTTACTCAGGGGGATCTGGAAACACCATATATTTT.

The rearrangement links TRBV2 to TRBJ2-5; D is perhaps TRBD1 or TRBD2 (6 bases each). The germline CDR1 and CDR2 sequences are SNHLY and FYNNEI. The CDR3 spans 14 residues. V was clipped by 8 bases and J by 5 bases, with 18 bases between them. The CDR3 DNA reads TGTGCCAGCTACCGTAGGGGGGAGCAGGAGACCCAGTACTTC. Translated, it gives CASYRRGEQETQYF.

This clonotype was recorded many times. The chain employs TRBV12-3 or TRBV12-4 and TRBJ2-7, with TRBD2 as a possible D gene (6 bases). V gave up 2 bases and J gave up 3 bases, with 23 bases separating them. This CDR3 has 18 amino acids. The CDR3, as DNA: TGTGCCAGCAGTTTACGACTAGGGACGGCAGAAAACTACTACGAGCAGTACTTC. Translating it yields CASSLRLGTAENYYEQYF.

To note about this clonotype: With only one base between it and a far larger clone, this is likely a read error. V and J are TRBV11-2 and TRBJ2-3, with D possibly matching TRBD1 (6 bases). CDR1 is SGHAT, CDR2 FQNNGV, per germline. CDR3 size: 15 residues. DNA for the CDR3: TGCGCCAGCAGCCAAGGTGACAGGCGGCCAGATACGCAGTATTTT. This translates into CASSQGDRRPDTQYF.

This clonotype was seen ten or more times. The chain links TRBV3-1 to TRBJ2-7; D remains ambiguous. The V and J ends lost 8 bases and 0 bases respectively, with 8 bases between them. CDR1 is LGHDT, CDR2 YNNKEL, per germline (reference sequence). The CDR3 has 12 residues. DNA for the CDR3: TGTGCCAGCTCCAAGAGCTCCTACGAGCAGTACTTC. Translating gives CASSKSSYEQYF.

This clonotype has ten or more counts. V gene TRBV6-1 combines with J gene TRBJ2-7; D is undetermined. The V end was cut by 6 bases, the J end by 3 bases, with 15 bases between. This CDR3 is 14 amino acids long. Per germline, CDR1 MNHNS and CDR2 SASEGT. This CDR3 is CASSPLSFHYEQYF. The CDR3 DNA reads as TGTGCCAGCAGCCCACTGAGTTTTCACTACGAGCAGTACTTC.

This clonotype turned up a few times. The chain combines TRBV12-3 or TRBV12-4 with TRBJ2-1; D is unclear. V was pared by 1 base and J by 10 bases, with 8 bases between. This CDR3 contains 12 residues. CDR3 sequence (DNA): TGTGCCAGCAGTTTAGTAGTTCGGGAGCAGTTCTTC. As protein: CASSLVVREQFF.

This chain links TRBV7-9 with TRBJ2-7; maybe TRBD1 (5 bases). Trimming left V 2 bases short and J 1 base short, with 15 bases between. Germline loops: CDR1 SEHNR, CDR2 FQNEAQ (reference sequence). CDR3 length: 16 amino acids. CDR3 nucleotide sequence: TGTGCCAGCAGCTTAAGTTTGGGCAGGGCTTCCTACGAGCAGTACTTC. This encodes CASSLSLGRASYEQYF.

This clonotype has a count of ten or more. The rearrangement links TRBV5-1 to TRBJ2-7; 10 positions match TRBD1. V dropped 5 bases and J dropped 2; count of bases not matched to a gene: 10. This CDR3 spans 16 amino acids. Germline V lookup: CDR1 SGHRS, CDR2 YFSETQ. CDR3 nucleotides: TGCGCCAGCAGTGCGGAGTTTGGGACAGGGGCCTACGAGCAGTACTTC. Protein product: CASSAEFGTGAYEQYF.

At least ten counts were recorded for this clonotype. The chain uses TRBV3-1 and TRBJ1-6; D might be TRBD1 (6 bases). The CDR3 is made up of 16 amino acids. Germline V gene lookup returns CDR1 LGHDT and CDR2 YNNKEL (reference sequence). V was shortened by 1 base and J by 8 bases, with 15 bases between the two germline ends. The CDR3 reads CASSQVQQGAYSPLHF. The CDR3 bases are TGTGCCAGCAGCCAAGTGCAACAGGGCGCGTATTCACCCCTCCACTTT. Full variable domain (rest looked up from reference TRBV3-1 and TRBJ1-6): DTAVSQTPKYLVTQMGNDKSIKCEQNLGHDTMYWYKQDSKKFLKIMFSYNNKELIINETVPNRFSPKSPDKAHLNLHINSLELGDSAVYFCASSQVQQGAYSPLHFGNGTRLTVT.

The chain combines TRBV5-1 with TRBJ2-4; 9 nucleotides agree with TRBD1. CDR3 length equals 13 residues. The germline gives CDR1 SGHRS, CDR2 YFSETQ. V lost 4 bases to trimming and J lost 8 bases; unmatched junction nucleotides: 4. In nucleotides, the CDR3 is TGCGCCAGCAGCCGACAGGGGGAGGACATTCAGTACTTC. Encoded protein: CASSRQGEDIQYF.

The rearrangement joins TRBV29-1 to TRBJ1-2, with TRBD1 identical over 8 bases. In germline, CDR1 is SQVTM, CDR2 ANQGSEA. The junction had 8 bases not matched to a gene; V was cut back by 4 bases and J by 7 bases. The CDR3 spans 13 residues. In DNA form, the CDR3 reads TGCAGCGTTGTACTGCAGGGGGCCGGTGGCTACACCTTC. Amino acid sequence: CSVVLQGAGGYTF.

This clonotype was seen ten or more times. The gene calls are TRBV5-5 and TRBJ1-3; the D is unclear. Germline CDR1 SGHKS, CDR2 YYEKEE (reference sequence). The V end lost 7 bases, the J end lost 0 bases, and 14 bases lay between the germline ends. This CDR3 has 15 residues. CDR3 residues: CASLRQAGSGNTIYF. CDR3 in DNA: TGTGCCAGCCTCCGTCAGGCAGGCTCTGGAAACACCATATATTTT.

In its sample, this clonotype was seen many times. This chain links TRBV4-1 with TRBJ1-1, with D perhaps matching TRBD1 (6 bases). The CDR3 totals 15 residues. The germline V gene encodes CDR1 MGHRA and CDR2 YSYEKL. V lost 2 bases and J lost 4, with 14 bases in between. CDR3 sequence reads: CASSQSRPGATEAFF. CDR3 DNA sequence: TGCGCCAGCAGCCAATCTCGACCGGGGGCCACTGAAGCTTTCTTT.

In this sample, this clonotype turned up many times. The V and J genes are TRBV4-1 and TRBJ1-2; D is uncertain. The CDR3 sequence is 16 residues long. The V end lost 0 bases, the J end lost 4 bases, and 15 bases lay between the germline ends. Per germline, CDR1 MGHRA and CDR2 YSYEKL. CDR3 protein: CASSQDLRQGFYGYTF. The CDR3 bases are TGCGCCAGCAGCCAAGATCTTAGACAAGGGTTCTATGGCTACACCTTC.

Of note for this clonotype: This clone may be a read error of a much larger clone one base away. The chain recombines TRBV10-2 with TRBJ2-7, with a weak D call TRBD1 (5 bases). V was shortened by 2 bases and J by 7 bases, with 15 bases between the two germline ends. CDR3 length equals 14 residues. Germline assignment: CDR1 WSHSY and CDR2 SAAADI. This chain's CDR3 is CASSEQGRYNEQYF. The DNA for the CDR3 is TGCGCCAGCAGTGAGCAGGGTCGCTACAATGAGCAGTACTTC.

Concerning this clonotype: A read error may be the cause here, since a much bigger clone is one base away. This sequence joins TRBV3-1 and TRBJ2-5; D ambiguous. The CDR3 consists of 13 residues. Germline values: CDR1 LGHDT, CDR2 YNNKEL (reference sequence). The DNA for the CDR3 is TGTGCCAGCAGCCAACGAGACCAAGGGACCCAGTACTTC. Protein sequence: CASSQRDQGTQYF.

This clonotype was recorded many times. V usage is TRBV5-1 and J usage is TRBJ1-2; D is ambiguous. The CDR3 totals 12 residues. V lost 4 bases and J lost 7, with 11 bases in between. Germline CDR1 SGHRS, CDR2 YFSETQ. The CDR3 region is CASSNIVSGYTF. DNA of the CDR3: TGCGCCAGCAGCAACATAGTCTCTGGCTACACCTTC.

This clonotype was seen a few times. The chain uses TRBV5-4 and TRBJ2-2, with TRBD1 matching over 8 bases. The V segment lost 4 bases and the J segment 3 bases; nucleotides outside the gene matches: 5. Germline V gene data show CDR1 as SGHNT and CDR2 as YYREEE (reference sequence). CDR3 length equals 15 residues. As DNA, the CDR3 is TGTGCCAGCAGCCAGGGGGCCTCGGACACCGGGGAGCTGTTTTTT. Amino acid sequence: CASSQGASDTGELFF. The full variable domain, in which reference TRBV5-4 and TRBJ2-2 provide the parts outside the CDR3, is ETGVTQSPTHLIKTRGQQVTLRCSSQSGHNTVSWYQQALGQGPQFIFQYYREEENGRGNFPPRFSGLQFPNYSSELNVNALELDDSALYLCASSQGASDTGELFFGEGSRLTVL.